The T cell receptor (beta chain) described here comes from a study of blood T cell repertoires in COVID-19. Study-wide context: T cells, B-cell-depleted T cells, or PBMCs supplied cDNA or gDNA.

Sequencing used immunoSEQ multiplex PCR; TCRdb keeps in-frame clones, though not all of them. The top ten clones hold approximately 40% of a sample with approximately 110,000 clones, approximately 80% of them seen once. Germline assignment: CDR1 ENHRY and CDR2 SYGVKD. The length of the CDR3 is 15 residues. With 10 bases clipped from V and 4 bases from J, the junction kept 10 bases outside the gene matches. Sequencing used peripheral blood. The genes are TRBV10-3 and TRBJ2-2, with 9 bases matching TRBD2. The sequence was obtained from a man older than 75 with acute or convalescent COVID-19. The CDR3 region is CATQVAGDGTGELFF. CDR3 bases: TGTGCCACCCAAGTAGCGGGAGATGGCACCGGGGAGCTGTTTTTT.